The clone carrying this T cell receptor (beta chain) was observed a few times. As yet, its antigen is unknown. There are 13 residues in the CDR3. V was pared by 5 bases and J by 5 bases, with 12 bases between. Germline V gene data show CDR1 as MNHEY and CDR2 as SVGEGT. This sample was taken from a study of T-cell memory formation after mild COVID-19. Constant-segment primers served in 5'RACE that generated TCR alpha and TCR beta cDNA libraries bearing sample barcodes and UMIs. TCRdb analysed the 5' RACE reads with MiXCR anew, one entry per CDR3 protein. Of 130,000 to 150,000 distinct CDR3 sequences in the sample, approximately 6% were seen once. Study results and limitations: Shrinking CD4+ clones were chiefly CM and EM; CD8+ ones were chiefly EMRA. The pre-infection memory compartment contained some responding clones, suggesting cross-reactive memory joined. Proof of SARS-CoV-2 specificity was absent for the second-wave clones that crested on day 37.

The clonotype originates from an adult woman who had mild COVID-19 (a few samples of this study predate the infection). Cell type and time point are not known. The rearrangement joins TRBV6-2 or TRBV6-3 to TRBJ2-5; no firm D call. The sequenced sample consisted of PBMCs or a T cell subset sorted from them (not recorded which). In DNA form, the CDR3 reads TGTGCCAGCAGTCCACCCCCGGGTGAGACCCAGTACTTC. Protein product: CASSPPPGETQYF.